The entry below gives a single T cell receptor (beta chain) sequence along with its context. Its target is unknown. This specimen includes other DNA sequences encoding the same CDR3. V lost 0 bases to trimming and J lost 4 bases, with 5 bases between them. CDR3 length: 13 residues. The germline gives CDR1 SGHDT, CDR2 YYEEEE. This sample was included in a study of shared clonotypes between healthy human individuals. Study-level points and caveats: The low donor count limited represented genetic and exposure-history diversity.

Running of the assay took place at deep level. The table came from immunoSEQ multiplex PCR; TCRdb's copy has only in-frame clones and leaves some out. This sample yields some 2,000,000 clones, of which around 95% are seen a single time; over 0.1% belongs to the top ten. Specimen: naive CD4+ T cells sorted from blood. Subset given: CD45RA+ positively selected. The chain couples TRBV5-6 to TRBJ1-5; D is undetermined. The clonotype was recovered from a man aged 18 to 30 in good health. DNA of the CDR3: TGTGCCAGCAGCTTGGGGCGAAATCAGCCCCAGCATTTT. Translated, it gives CASSLGRNQPQHF.